The next 10 T cell receptor beta chains were all read from a single sample in a study of blood T cell repertoires in COVID-19. Profiled with immunoSEQ multiplex PCR; TCRdb holds only in-frame clones, not every one. The sample shows about 230,000 clones, around 89% of them seen only once. The sample consisted of peripheral blood. The receptors derive from a man under 40 with COVID-19, enrolled during active disease.

This rearrangement joins TRBV29-1 to TRBJ2-7; TRBD1 is a possible D gene (6 bases). CDR1 is SQVTM and CDR2 is ANQGSEA in the germline V gene. This CDR3 spans 14 amino acids. V was shortened by 7 bases and J by 6 bases, with 22 bases between the two germline ends. The DNA for the CDR3 is TGCAGCGCCCTGGATACAGGGAGAACATCCGAGCAGTACTTC. This gives the protein CSALDTGRTSEQYF.

The chain carries TRBV20-1 and TRBJ2-7; the D is unclear. The CDR3 covers 11 residues. V gave up 5 bases and J gave up 3 bases, with 8 bases separating them. Per the germline V gene, CDR1 is DFQATT and CDR2 is SNEGSKA (reference sequence). The CDR3 protein is CSADTVYEQYF. The CDR3 DNA sequence: TGCAGTGCTGATACAGTCTACGAGCAGTACTTC.

This clone occurred once. The chain links TRBV7-2 to TRBJ2-3; D is undetermined. Germline values: CDR1 SGHTA, CDR2 FQGNSA. V lost 5 bases and J 4 bases, leaving 10 bases between the germline ends. CDR3 length: 13 residues. As DNA, the CDR3 is TGTGCCAGCAGCACACATCAACCAGATACGCAGTATTTT. It specifies CASSTHQPDTQYF.

The V gene is TRBV27, the J gene TRBJ2-2, with 8 nucleotides matching TRBD1. Germline V gives CDR1 MNHEY, CDR2 SMNVEV (reference sequence). CDR3 length: 16 residues. J gave up 5 bases and V 1 base, and 6 bases lay outside the gene matches. This CDR3 is CASSLFGTGRTGELFF. The CDR3 coding sequence is TGTGCCAGCAGTTTATTTGGGACAGGTCGAACCGGGGAGCTGTTTTTT.

The genes are TRBV5-5 and TRBJ1-2; 7 bases match TRBD1. The germline CDR1 and CDR2 sequences are SGHKS and YYEKEE (reference sequence). There are 15 residues in the CDR3. V lost 4 bases to trimming and J lost 7 bases; unmatched junction nucleotides: 13. In nucleotides, the CDR3 is TGTGCCAGCAGCCTTAGACAGGGAGCGTACGGTGGCTACACCTTC. Its translation is CASSLRQGAYGGYTF.

This clone was recorded once. V and J are TRBV27 and TRBJ2-5; 9 bases line up with TRBD1. V lost 4 bases and J lost 5; bases outside the gene matches: 8. CDR1 and CDR2 (germline): MNHEY, SMNVEV (reference sequence). The CDR3 runs 15 residues. Written as DNA, the CDR3 is TGTGCCAGCAGTTCTCCGGGACAGGGAAAGGAGACCCAGTACTTC. Protein sequence: CASSSPGQGKETQYF.

V and J are TRBV12-5 and TRBJ2-3; 8 bases agree with TRBD1. V lost 2 bases and J lost 4; bases outside the gene matches: 5. The CDR3 is 15 amino acids. CDR1 LGHNT and CDR2 FRNRAP come from the germline V gene. The CDR3 nucleotides are TGTGCTAGTGGTTTGCACGGACAGGGCCCAGATACGCAGTATTTT. This codes for CASGLHGQGPDTQYF.

This clone occurred a few times. The gene calls are TRBV6-5 and TRBJ2-1; 11 nucleotides agree with TRBD2. The CDR3 sequence is 15 residues long. Germline V gene sequence: CDR1 MNHEY, CDR2 SVGAGI. Trimming cost V 8 bases and J 5 bases; bases outside gene matches: 8. The CDR3 spells CASSLSGRADNEQFF. The CDR3 nucleotides are TGTGCCAGCTCGCTTAGCGGGAGGGCCGACAATGAGCAGTTCTTC.

This chain joins TRBV19 and TRBJ2-1, with 9 positions matching TRBD1. This CDR3 comprises 16 residues. The V gene's germline CDR1 is LNHDA and CDR2 SQIVND (reference sequence). Trimming removed 7 bases from V and 4 bases from J; junction bases left unmatched: 11. The CDR3 is CASTLTGGQGYNEQFF. The DNA for the CDR3 is TGTGCCAGTACCCTTACGGGGGGACAGGGTTACAATGAGCAGTTCTTC.

The chain is built from TRBV5-6 and TRBJ2-3; 9 nucleotides agree with TRBD1. The ends lost 0 bases at V and 0 bases at J; junction bases unmatched: 2. CDR3 length equals 16 residues. The germline CDR1 and CDR2 sequences are SGHDT and YYEEEE. CDR3 sequence reads: CASSLAGQGSTDTQYF. CDR3 coding DNA: TGTGCCAGCAGCTTGGCGGGACAGGGAAGCACAGATACGCAGTATTTT.